This entry is about one T cell receptor beta chain. The entry originates in a study of T cell changes during pregnancy in multiple sclerosis. The table came from immunoSEQ multiplex PCR; TCRdb's copy has only in-frame clones and leaves some out. The sample has 38,000 or so clones, 90% to 95% seen once. Germline assignment: CDR1 SGHDN and CDR2 FVKESK. The CDR3 has 17 residues. The junction had 8 bases not matched to a gene; V was cut back by 1 base and J by 6 bases. This specimen consisted of CD4+ T cells from peripheral blood mononuclear cells, obtained in the first trimester of pregnancy. The sequence came from a female donor with multiple sclerosis, enrolled in a pregnancy study. The genes are TRBV14 and TRBJ2-2; 10 bases match TRBD2. The CDR3 is CASSQVIRLAGPGELFF. Here the CDR3 DNA reads TGTGCCAGCAGCCAAGTAATCCGACTAGCGGGCCCCGGGGAGCTGTTTTTT. Together with reference TRBV14 and TRBJ2-2, the CDR3 gives the full variable domain: EAGVTQFPSHSVIEKGQTVTLRCDPISGHDNLYWYRRVMGKEIKFLLHFVKESKQDESGMPNNRFLAERTGGTYSTLKVQPAELEDSGVYFCASSQVIRLAGPGELFFGEGSRLTVL.